One sample yielded the 14 T cell receptor beta chains listed below, sequenced in a study of tumor-infiltrating lymphocytes in primary liver carcinoma. Unsorted whole blood supplied the blood RNA, and germline DNA was isolated too. TCR beta cDNA came from about 0.55 ug total RNA, primed with a constant-region primer. TCR beta libraries came from three nested multiplex PCR rounds using slightly modified ARM-PCR. Two initial PCR rounds of about 9 cycles each paired TRBV1-TRBV30 forward primers with a C-beta reverse primer. One entry per CDR3 protein, called by TCRdb with MiXCR from the multiplex PCR reads. The sample shows 300,000 to 400,000 distinct CDR3 sequences, around three fifths of them seen only once. The sequencing input was peripheral blood. The receptors stem from a man aged 35 to 55 with primary liver carcinoma and hepatitis B virus infection.

This clonotype was recorded at least ten times. The gene calls are TRBV7-9 and TRBJ1-2, with D unclear. The ends were cut back, 5 bases at V and 5 bases at J, with 21 bases in the middle. The CDR3 runs to 16 residues. Germline-derived CDR1 and CDR2 are SEHNR and FQNEAQ (reference sequence). The CDR3 here is CASSPEGRLSQYGYTF. The CDR3 region has the DNA TGTGCCAGCAGCCCCGAGGGCAGGCTGTCCCAGTATGGCTACACCTTC.

V is TRBV5-1 and J is TRBJ2-7; 9 nucleotides match TRBD1. CDR3 length: 14 residues. The junction had 5 bases not matched to a gene; V was cut back by 3 bases and J by 4 bases. CDR1 is SGHRS, CDR2 YFSETQ, per germline. CDR3: CASSSGTGKYEQYF. Here the CDR3 DNA reads TGCGCCAGCAGCTCCGGGACAGGGAAGTACGAGCAGTACTTC.

To note about this clonotype: A much larger clonotype is one base distant, so this may be a read error. This chain uses TRBV12-3 or TRBV12-4 with TRBJ2-7, with 10 bases aligning to TRBD1. The CDR3 covers 14 residues. In DNA form, the CDR3 reads TGTGTCAGCAGTCCGGGACAGGGGACCTACGAGCAGTACTTC. As protein: CVSSPGQGTYEQYF.

Concerning this clonotype itself: The junction and the germline gene differ at one end; a read error may be behind it. The genes are TRBV11-2 and TRBJ2-1, with 7 bases identical to TRBD1. Germline V lookup: CDR1 SGHAT, CDR2 FQNNGV. This CDR3 region has 16 residues. The CDR3 loop is CASISPGTVAYNEKFF. Here the CDR3 DNA reads TGTGCCAGCATCTCCCCAGGGACAGTGGCCTACAATGAGAAGTTCTTC. The full variable domain, in which reference TRBV11-2 and TRBJ2-1 provide the parts outside the CDR3, is EAGVAQSPRYKIIEKRQSVAFWCNPISGHATLYWYQQILGQGPKLLIQFQNNGVVDDSQLPKDRFSAERLKGVDSTLKIQPAKLEDSAVYLCASISPGTVAYNEKFFGPGTRLTVL.

The rearrangement uses TRBV6-1 and TRBJ1-6; 9 nucleotides match TRBD1. The length of the CDR3 is 16 residues. The ends lost 2 bases at V and 10 bases at J; junction bases unmatched: 9. Germline lookup yields CDR1 MNHNS and CDR2 SASEGT. The CDR3 DNA follows: TGTGCCAGCAGTGAAAAAGTGGGACAGGGAGAATCACCCCTCCACTTT. It yields the protein CASSEKVGQGESPLHF.

Points on this clonotype: With a much larger clone just one base away, this may be a read error. This chain uses TRBV12-3 or TRBV12-4 with TRBJ1-1; D is unclear. The CDR3 runs to 13 residues. The CDR3 reads CVSSPRQNTEAFF. CDR3 nucleotides: TGTGTCAGCAGTCCCCGCCAGAACACTGAAGCTTTCTTT.

Concerning this clonotype: This could be a read error, since a much larger clone is one nucleotide away. This chain joins TRBV12-3 or TRBV12-4 and TRBJ1-3; 7 bases agree with TRBD1. There are 14 residues in the CDR3. The V segment lost 7 bases and the J segment 4 bases; nucleotides outside the gene matches: 7. As DNA, the CDR3 is TGTGCCAGCACCCTGACAGGGCACGGAAACACCATATATTTT. Its protein is CASTLTGHGNTIYF.

Notes on this clonotype: Germline is not matched at one junction end, which may reflect a read error. The chain links TRBV11-2 to TRBJ2-7; maybe TRBD2 (5 bases). CDR1 and CDR2 (germline): SGHAT, FQNNGV. The CDR3 totals 16 residues. CDR3 nucleotides: TGTACCAGCAGCTTAGTTTGTAGTGGGAGATCCTACGAGCAGTACTTC. This sequence encodes CTSSLVCSGRSYEQYF.

The chain employs TRBV7-9 and TRBJ2-7, with D unresolved. With 1 base removed from V and 6 bases from J, the gap between germline ends came to 7 bases. The CDR3 is 12 amino acids. From germline, CDR1 is SEHNR and CDR2 FQNEAQ (reference sequence). CDR3 region: CASSLGMGEQYF. DNA for the CDR3: TGTGCCAGCAGCTTAGGAATGGGCGAGCAGTACTTC. Full variable domain (rest looked up from reference TRBV7-9 and TRBJ2-7): DTGVSQNPRHKITKRGQNVTFRCDPISEHNRLYWYRQTLGQGPEFLTYFQNEAQLEKSRLLSDRFSAERPKGSFSTLEIQRTEQGDSAMYLCASSLGMGEQYFGPGTRLTVT.

The chain combines TRBV11-1 with TRBJ2-3; perhaps TRBD2 as D (6 bases). The length of the CDR3 is 14 residues. Germline V gives CDR1 SGHAT, CDR2 FQDESV (reference sequence). Trimming removed 5 bases at V and 5 bases at J, with 14 bases between. CDR3 amino acids: CASSLLAKRDTQYF. In nucleotides, the CDR3 is TGTGCCAGCAGCCTGCTAGCGAAGAGAGATACGCAGTATTTT.

This CDR3 is CASSTGGAPEAFF. CDR3 coding DNA: TGTGCCAGCAGCACGGGGGGGGCCCCTGAAGCTTTCTTT. The chain links TRBV5-4 to TRBJ1-1, with D maybe TRBD1 (6 bases). CDR1 and CDR2 (germline): SGHNT, YYREEE (reference sequence). The V end lost 4 bases, the J end lost 6 bases, and 13 bases lay between the germline ends. The CDR3 length is 13 residues.

A word on this clonotype: A clone one base away is much larger, so this may be a read error. J is TRBJ2-7 and V is TRBV10-3; weak D call: TRBD2 (6 bases). There are 12 residues in the CDR3. Germline values: CDR1 ENHRY, CDR2 SYGVKD. The CDR3 here is CAISATDYEEYF. DNA for the CDR3: TGTGCCATCAGTGCGACGGACTACGAGGAGTACTTC.

The V gene is TRBV7-9, the J gene TRBJ1-2, with D possibly TRBD1 on 6 matching bases. The CDR3 has 18 amino acids. V was pared by 5 bases and J by 6 bases, with 28 bases between. Germline CDR1 and CDR2: SEHNR and FQNEAQ (reference sequence). The CDR3 loop reads CASSGLFSGTTSSHGYTF. The CDR3 region has the DNA TGTGCCAGCAGCGGCCTATTCAGTGGGACAACTAGTAGCCATGGCTACACCTTC.

This clonotype was recorded a few times. The chain links TRBV6-5 to TRBJ2-7; D possibly matches TRBD1 or TRBD2 (6 bases each). The V end was cut by 4 bases, the J end by 0 bases, with 13 bases between. Germline assignment: CDR1 MNHEY and CDR2 SVGAGI. This CDR3 has 15 residues. CDR3 amino acids: CASSFRLGGSYEQYF. CDR3 DNA sequence: TGTGCCAGCAGTTTCCGACTAGGGGGCTCCTACGAGCAGTACTTC.